Here is one T cell receptor beta chain with its context. Its cognate antigen is unknown. CDR1 SGDLS and CDR2 YYNGEE come from the germline V gene. The CDR3 has 15 amino acids. The ends were cut back, 4 bases at V and 1 base at J, with 14 bases in the middle. The sample comes from a study of shared clonotypes between healthy human individuals. Here immunoSEQ multiplex PCR was the method, and the copy in TCRdb shows in-frame clones only, minus some. The table has 2 million to 2.5 million clones, 85% to 95% seen once. Broader study findings: The sampled material consisted only of blood, and tissue repertoires are likely to differ.

As defined, naive CD8 cells were CD45RO-negative and positively selected for CCR7, with terminally differentiated effector memory CD45RA+ cells excluded. The TCR sequence derives from a man aged 18-30 years in good health. Some clones in this sample may be carry-over from other donors' samples. This chain uses TRBV9 with TRBJ1-2; possible D gene TRBD1, 6 bases. The sequenced material came from naive CD8+ T cells from PBMCs. CDR3 nucleotide sequence: TGTGCCAGCAGCCCGTCTGGACAGAATAACTATGGCTACACCTTC. This translates into CASSPSGQNNYGYTF. Combining the CDR3 with reference TRBV9 and TRBJ1-2 gives the whole variable domain DSGVTQTPKHLITATGQRVTLRCSPRSGDLSVYWYQQSLDQGLQFLIQYYNGEERAKGNILERFSAQQFPDLHSELNLSSLELGDSALYFCASSPSGQNNYGYTFGSGTRLTVV.